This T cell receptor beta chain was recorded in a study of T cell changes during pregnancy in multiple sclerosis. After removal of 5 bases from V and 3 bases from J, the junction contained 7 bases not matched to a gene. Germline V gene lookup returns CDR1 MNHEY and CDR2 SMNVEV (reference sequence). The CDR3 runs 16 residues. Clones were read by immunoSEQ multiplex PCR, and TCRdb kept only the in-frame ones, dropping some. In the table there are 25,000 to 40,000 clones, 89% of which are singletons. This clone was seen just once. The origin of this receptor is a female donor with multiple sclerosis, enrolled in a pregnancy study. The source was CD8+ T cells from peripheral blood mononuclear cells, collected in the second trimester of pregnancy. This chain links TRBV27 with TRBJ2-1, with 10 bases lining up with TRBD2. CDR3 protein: CASSVLAGADYNEQFF. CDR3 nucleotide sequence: TGTGCCAGCAGTGTCCTAGCGGGAGCGGACTACAATGAGCAGTTCTTC.